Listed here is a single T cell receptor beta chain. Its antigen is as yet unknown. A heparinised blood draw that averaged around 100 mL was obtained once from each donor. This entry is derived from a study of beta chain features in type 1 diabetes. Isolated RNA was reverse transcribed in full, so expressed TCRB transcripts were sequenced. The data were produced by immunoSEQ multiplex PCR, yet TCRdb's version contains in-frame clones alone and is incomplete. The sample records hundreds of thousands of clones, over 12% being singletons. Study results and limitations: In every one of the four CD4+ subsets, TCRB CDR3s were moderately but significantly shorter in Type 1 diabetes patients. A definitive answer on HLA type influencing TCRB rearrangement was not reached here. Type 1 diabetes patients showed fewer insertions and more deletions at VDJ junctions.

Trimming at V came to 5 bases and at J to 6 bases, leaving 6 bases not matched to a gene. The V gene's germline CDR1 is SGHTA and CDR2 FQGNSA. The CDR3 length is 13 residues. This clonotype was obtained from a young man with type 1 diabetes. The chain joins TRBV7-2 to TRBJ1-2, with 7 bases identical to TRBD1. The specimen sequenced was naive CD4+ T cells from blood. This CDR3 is CASSQDRRDGYTF. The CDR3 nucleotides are TGTGCCAGCAGCCAGGACAGGAGGGATGGCTACACCTTC.